Listed here are 30 T cell receptor beta chains from one sample, sequenced in a study of blood T cell repertoires in COVID-19. Assay: immunoSEQ multiplex PCR; the TCRdb copy retains only in-frame clones and omits some. The sample shows tens of thousands of clones, around 84% of them seen only once. Material for sequencing was peripheral blood. The receptors here all came from a man aged 65 to 85 with acute or convalescent COVID-19.

This chain uses TRBV6-6 with TRBJ2-7, with 11 positions matching TRBD2. Trimming at V came to 6 bases and at J to 2 bases, leaving 3 bases not matched to a gene. Per the germline V gene, CDR1 is MNHNY and CDR2 is SVGAGI (reference sequence). The CDR3 has 14 amino acids. As DNA, the CDR3 is TGTGCCAGCAGAATAGCGGGAGGGACCTACGAGCAGTACTTC. Its translation: CASRIAGGTYEQYF.

The chain couples TRBV7-8 to TRBJ2-1, with TRBD2 identical over 8 bases. CDR1 is SGHVS and CDR2 is FQNEAQ in the germline V gene. The V segment lost 4 bases and the J segment 7 bases; nucleotides outside the gene matches: 9. There are 15 residues in the CDR3. The DNA of the CDR3 is TGTGCCAGCAGCTGGAGCGGGGGCGCGTTAAATGAGCAGTTCTTC. Translation gives CASSWSGGALNEQFF.

The chain combines TRBV24-1 with TRBJ2-2, with TRBD2 as a possible D gene (7 bases). Germline loops: CDR1 KGHDR, CDR2 SFDVKD. This CDR3 comprises 14 residues. V gave up 4 bases and J gave up 4 bases, with 9 bases separating them. CDR3 residues: CATSEGGATGELFF. CDR3 nucleotide sequence: TGTGCCACCAGTGAAGGGGGGGCCACCGGGGAGCTGTTTTTT.

This chain joins TRBV11-2 and TRBJ1-3; unclear D gene. The CDR3 is 13 amino acids. Trimming removed 5 bases from V and 4 bases from J, with 9 bases in between. In germline, CDR1 is SGHAT, CDR2 FQNNGV. CDR3 in amino acids: CASSLQVGNTIYF. The CDR3 DNA follows: TGTGCCAGCAGCCTCCAGGTGGGAAACACCATATATTTT.

This clone was seen only once. The rearrangement uses TRBV28 and TRBJ1-1, with a weak D call TRBD1 (5 bases). This CDR3 has 13 amino acids. Germline V gene data show CDR1 as MDHEN and CDR2 as SYDVKM. V lost 5 bases to trimming and J lost 7 bases, with 14 bases between them. CDR3 residues: CASSPPQGNEAFF. CDR3 DNA: TGTGCCAGCAGTCCTCCCCAGGGCAATGAAGCTTTCTTT.

This chain uses TRBV2 with TRBJ2-3, with 7 positions matching TRBD2. V lost 6 bases and J lost 5; bases outside the gene matches: 11. Germline lookup yields CDR1 SNHLY and CDR2 FYNNEI. CDR3 length equals 15 residues. CDR3 DNA sequence: TGTGCCAGCAGGTCGAGGGCGGGAGTGGGAGATACGCAGTATTTT. As protein: CASRSRAGVGDTQYF.

The gene calls are TRBV11-2 and TRBJ2-7, with a tentative D call TRBD2 (6 bases). Germline CDR1 and CDR2: SGHAT and FQNNGV. Trimming removed 1 base from V and 2 bases from J, with 12 bases in between. The CDR3 length is 15 residues. DNA for the CDR3: TGTGCCAGCAGCTTAGCTGCGGGGAGAACCTACGAGCAGTACGTC. As protein: CASSLAAGRTYEQYV.

The DNA for the CDR3 is TGTGCCAGCAGTTTGGCGGACACCTCCTATGGCTACACCTTC. It encodes CASSLADTSYGYTF. The chain carries TRBV28 and TRBJ1-2; a weak D match, TRBD1 (5 bases). The CDR3 is made up of 14 amino acids. Germline values: CDR1 MDHEN, CDR2 SYDVKM. V lost 3 bases to trimming and J lost 4 bases, with 12 bases between them.

This rearrangement joins TRBV24-1 to TRBJ1-4; D is possibly TRBD1 (5 bases). V shed 6 bases and J shed 8 bases, with 12 bases lying between them. Germline V gives CDR1 KGHDR, CDR2 SFDVKD. This CDR3 region has 13 residues. DNA for the CDR3: TGTGCCACCAGTCCGGGGGATAGCGAAAAACTGTTTTTT. Its translation is CATSPGDSEKLFF.

This sequence joins TRBV7-9 and TRBJ1-1, with unresolved D. V lost 2 bases and J 11 bases, leaving 9 bases between the germline ends. The CDR3 consists of 11 residues. Germline values: CDR1 SEHNR, CDR2 FQNEAQ (reference sequence). CDR3: CASSLRGSAFF. The CDR3 bases are TGTGCCAGCAGCTTACGGGGTAGCGCTTTCTTT.

This clone turned up a few times. The chain employs TRBV3-1 (or the pseudogene TRBV3-2) and TRBJ1-1; D unclear. Between the trimmed V and J ends, which lost 0 bases and 1 base, there was a span of 9 bases. CDR1 is LGHDT, CDR2 YNNKEL, per germline (reference sequence). This CDR3 is built from 15 residues. The CDR3 here is CASSQEAGANTEAFF. In DNA, the CDR3 is TGTGCCAGCAGCCAAGAGGCGGGAGCGAACACTGAAGCTTTCTTT.

The chain has TRBV4-1 and TRBJ1-5; tentatively, D is TRBD1 (5 bases). CDR1 and CDR2 (germline): MGHRA, YSYEKL. V gave up 1 base and J gave up 1 base, with 14 bases separating them. The CDR3 consists of 17 residues. CDR3 sequence: CASSQVPGPLSNQPQHF. The CDR3 nucleotides read TGCGCCAGCAGCCAAGTTCCAGGGCCCCTGAGCAATCAGCCCCAGCATTTT.

This rearrangement joins TRBV6-5 to TRBJ2-2; weak D call: TRBD1 (6 bases). Germline lookup yields CDR1 MNHEY and CDR2 SVGAGI. This CDR3 has 13 amino acids. Trimming stripped 9 bases from V and 2 bases from J, with 10 bases between. CDR3 amino acids: CASRDTNTGELFF. CDR3 sequence (DNA): TGTGCCAGTAGGGACACCAACACCGGGGAGCTGTTTTTT.

This chain joins TRBV10-3 and TRBJ1-1, with 10 bases aligning to TRBD1. The CDR3 sequence is 15 residues long. Germline V lookup: CDR1 ENHRY, CDR2 SYGVKD. Trimming cost V 5 bases and J 0 bases; bases outside gene matches: 3. The CDR3 loop is CAISLGQGMNTEAFF. The CDR3 coding sequence is TGTGCCATCAGTTTGGGACAGGGGATGAACACTGAAGCTTTCTTT.

This chain connects TRBV28 to TRBJ2-1; 10 bases are a match to TRBD1. The germline gives CDR1 MDHEN, CDR2 SYDVKM. V trimming: 7 bases; J trimming: 6 bases; junction bases outside the gene matches: 6. The CDR3 contains 14 residues. The CDR3 DNA reads TGTGCCAGCAAGGGACAGGGGTCCCCCAATGAGCAGTTCTTC. Protein sequence: CASKGQGSPNEQFF.

The chain recombines TRBV11-2 with TRBJ2-7, with a tentative D call TRBD1 (6 bases). The CDR3 length is 12 residues. Trimming stripped 4 bases from V and 3 bases from J, with 7 bases between. Germline V gene data show CDR1 as SGHAT and CDR2 as FQNNGV. The CDR3 region has the DNA TGTGCCAGCAGCTCACAGGGCTACGAGCAGTACTTC. Its protein product is CASSSQGYEQYF.

The rearrangement joins TRBV6-5 to TRBJ1-4; D unresolved. This CDR3 is built from 15 residues. V was clipped by 6 bases and J by 3 bases, with 14 bases between them. Germline loops: CDR1 MNHEY, CDR2 SVGAGI. CDR3 protein: CASSRAGRANEKLFF. The CDR3 DNA follows: TGTGCCAGCAGCCGTGCGGGGAGAGCTAATGAAAAACTGTTTTTT.

CDR3: CAISETQGSYSGNTIYF. The CDR3 coding sequence is TGTGCCATCAGTGAAACACAGGGGTCCTACTCTGGAAACACCATATATTTT. This chain joins TRBV10-3 and TRBJ1-3; TRBD1 agrees at 7 bases. From germline, CDR1 is ENHRY and CDR2 SYGVKD. CDR3 length: 17 amino acids. V shed 3 bases, J shed 0 bases, and the junction held 8 bases outside the gene matches.

This chain joins TRBV18 and TRBJ1-1; 9 bases are a match to TRBD1. Germline V gene lookup returns CDR1 KGHSH and CDR2 LQKENI. J lost 3 bases, V lost 5 bases, and 4 bases had no gene match. The CDR3 covers 14 residues. The CDR3 nucleotides are TGTGCCAGCTCATCGAGACAGGGGGACACTGAAGCTTTCTTT. This encodes CASSSRQGDTEAFF.

V gene TRBV5-1 combines with J gene TRBJ2-7; D is possibly TRBD1 (8 bases). This CDR3 has 14 amino acids. V lost 4 bases and J 4 bases, leaving 15 bases between the germline ends. Germline CDR1 reads SGHRS; CDR2 reads YFSETQ. CDR3 loop: CASSPGQGGYEQYF. CDR3 in DNA: TGCGCCAGCAGCCCCGGACAGGGAGGGTACGAGCAGTACTTC.

This chain connects TRBV6-5 to TRBJ2-7, with D possibly TRBD1 on 6 matching bases. V lost 6 bases and J 3 bases, leaving 15 bases between the germline ends. This CDR3 has 14 residues. The germline CDR1 and CDR2 sequences are MNHEY and SVGAGI. The CDR3 nucleotides are TGTGCCAGCAGCCTAACCAGGACAGTCTACGAGCAGTACGTC. It is translated as CASSLTRTVYEQYV.

This chain connects TRBV10-3 to TRBJ1-4, with TRBD1 matching 10 bases. V shed 8 bases and J 6 bases; nucleotides not matched to a gene: 12. The CDR3 contains 16 residues. Germline assignment: CDR1 ENHRY and CDR2 SYGVKD. The CDR3 loop reads CAIGRGGGTGDEKLFF. The CDR3 DNA sequence: TGTGCCATCGGAAGAGGTGGGGGGACAGGGGATGAAAAACTGTTTTTT.

This chain links TRBV6-4 with TRBJ1-5; D is undetermined. The CDR3 runs 13 residues. Trimming took 3 bases from V and 7 from J, leaving 10 bases between them. Germline CDR1 is MRHNA and CDR2 is SNTAGT. CDR3 residues: CASSDSYDQPQHF. CDR3 DNA sequence: TGTGCCAGCAGTGATAGCTACGACCAGCCCCAGCATTTT.

This clone was counted once. The chain employs TRBV3-1 (or the pseudogene TRBV3-2) and TRBJ2-7; TRBD1 is a possible D gene (6 bases). The CDR3 runs to 16 residues. V lost 1 base and J lost 3, with 16 bases in between. Germline-derived CDR1 and CDR2 are LGHDT and YNNKEL (reference sequence). The CDR3: CASSQGDIPPFYEQYV. CDR3 in DNA: TGTGCCAGCAGCCAAGGGGACATCCCCCCGTTCTACGAGCAGTACGTC.

The chain is built from TRBV4-2 and TRBJ1-6; no reliable D call. The CDR3 runs to 17 residues. Germline lookup yields CDR1 LGHNA and CDR2 YNFKEQ. V was pared by 0 bases and J by 0 bases, with 9 bases between. CDR3 coding DNA: TGTGCCAGCAGCCAAGATCCCGCGAGCTCCTATAATTCACCCCTCCACTTT. Translated, it gives CASSQDPASSYNSPLHF.

The J gene is TRBJ1-2, the V gene TRBV18; TRBD1 matches 8 bases. V was pared by 3 bases and J by 1 base, with 4 bases of the junction left unmatched. The CDR3 sequence is 15 residues long. Germline V gene lookup returns CDR1 KGHSH and CDR2 LQKENI. This chain's CDR3 is CASSPRGQDNYGYTF. Here the CDR3 DNA reads TGTGCCAGCTCACCCCGGGGACAGGATAACTATGGCTACACCTTC.

Here the CDR3 reads CASSYGTGQGDYGYTF. CDR3 nucleotides: TGTGCCAGCAGTTACGGGACGGGACAGGGTGATTATGGCTACACCTTC. The chain is built from TRBV6-5 and TRBJ1-2; TRBD1 aligns across 9 bases. This CDR3 has 16 residues. CDR1 and CDR2 from the germline V gene are MNHEY and SVGAGI. V shed 2 bases and J 5 bases; nucleotides not matched to a gene: 9.

This clone occurred a few times. V is TRBV5-1 and J is TRBJ1-6, with D uncertain. CDR1 and CDR2 (germline): SGHRS, YFSETQ. V was pared by 4 bases and J by 14 bases, with 16 bases between. CDR3 length equals 13 residues. The CDR3 loop is CASSAGSPATLHF. The CDR3 DNA is TGCGCCAGCAGCGCGGGGTCACCTGCCACCCTCCACTTT.

The CDR3 sequence is CASSEGLAGVRGDKNIQYF. CDR3 DNA sequence: TGTGCCAGCAGTGAAGGACTAGCGGGAGTCCGGGGGGACAAAAACATTCAGTACTTC. The rearrangement links TRBV2 to TRBJ2-4, with 12 bases fitting TRBD2. CDR1 is SNHLY and CDR2 is FYNNEI in the germline V gene. V trimming: 1 base; J trimming: 3 bases; junction bases outside the gene matches: 10. The CDR3 consists of 19 residues.

The chain uses TRBV10-2 and TRBJ2-7, with 7 bases aligning to TRBD2. V shed 4 bases and J 3 bases; nucleotides not matched to a gene: 6. Germline V gene lookup returns CDR1 WSHSY and CDR2 SAAADI. The CDR3 sequence is 14 residues long. The CDR3 region has the DNA TGCGCCAGCAGTGGATGGAGCGGGAACTACGAGCAGTACTTC. It translates to CASSGWSGNYEQYF.